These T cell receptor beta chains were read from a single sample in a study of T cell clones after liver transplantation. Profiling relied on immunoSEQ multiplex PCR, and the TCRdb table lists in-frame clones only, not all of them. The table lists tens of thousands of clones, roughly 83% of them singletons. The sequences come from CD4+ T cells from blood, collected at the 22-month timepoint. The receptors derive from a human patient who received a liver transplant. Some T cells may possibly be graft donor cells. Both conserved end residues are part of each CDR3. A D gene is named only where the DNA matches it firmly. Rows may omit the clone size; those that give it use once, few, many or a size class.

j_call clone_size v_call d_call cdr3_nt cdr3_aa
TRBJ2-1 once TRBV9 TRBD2 TGTGCCAGCAGTGCAGGGGGAGCCGGTGAGGCTAGCGGGAGTCGGTACAATGAGCAGTTCTTC CASSAGGAGEASGSRYNEQFF
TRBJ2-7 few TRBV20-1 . TGCAGTGCCGGGGGGCTAGGCGAGCAGTACTTC CSAGGLGEQYF
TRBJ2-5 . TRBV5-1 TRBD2 TGCGCCAGCAGCGGGAATAGCGGGAGAAGGGAAGAGACCCAGTACTTC CASSGNSGRREETQYF
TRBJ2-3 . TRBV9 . TGTGCCAGCAGCGTAGCCCTATCGGGGGCGGGTAGCACAGATACGCAGTATTTT CASSVALSGAGSTDTQYF
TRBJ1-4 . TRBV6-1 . TGTGCCAGCAGTGAACGCAGAGCAACTAATGAAAAACTGTTTTTT CASSERRATNEKLFF
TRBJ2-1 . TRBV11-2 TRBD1 TGTGCCAGCAGCTTGGGACAGGGGGCTCTTGAGCAGTTCTTC CASSLGQGALEQFF
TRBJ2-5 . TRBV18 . TGTGCCAGCTCACCACTAGACACGGGCGGGACCCAGTACTTC CASSPLDTGGTQYF
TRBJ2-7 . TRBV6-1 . TGTGCCAGCAGTGTCGCAGGGGTCGAGCAGTACTTC CASSVAGVEQYF
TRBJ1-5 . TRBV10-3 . TGTGCCATCAGTGAGGGTGGAGCTAGCAATCAGCCCCAGCATTTT CAISEGGASNQPQHF
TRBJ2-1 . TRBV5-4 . TGTGCCAGCAGCTTTGCGTTGGGTGAGCAGTTCTTC CASSFALGEQFF
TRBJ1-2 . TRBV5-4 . TGTGCCAGCAGCTTGCGACTAGCTAACTATGGCTACACCTTC CASSLRLANYGYTF
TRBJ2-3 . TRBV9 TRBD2 TGTGCCAGCAGCGCTTCCGGGACTATGAGCACAGATACGCAGTATTTT CASSASGTMSTDTQYF
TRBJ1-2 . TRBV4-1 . TGCGCCAGCAGCCTGACAGGACCTGGAGGCTACACCTTC CASSLTGPGGYTF
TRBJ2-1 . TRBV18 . TGTGCCAGCTCACCGGGATCTGGGAGCCACGGCGCCTCTGGGCAGTTCTTC CASSPGSGSHGASGQFF
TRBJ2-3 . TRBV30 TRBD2 TGTGCCTCTTTGACTAGCGGTTTCACAGATACGCAGTATTTT CASLTSGFTDTQYF
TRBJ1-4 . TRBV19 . TGTGCCAGTAGTGTCGGCGACAGTCACCTAGATGAAAAACTGTTTTTT CASSVGDSHLDEKLFF
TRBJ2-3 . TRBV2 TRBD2 TGTGCCAGCAGTGTGGGACTAGCGACAGATACGCAGTATTTT CASSVGLATDTQYF
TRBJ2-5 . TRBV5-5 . TGTGCCAGCAGCTCCCACGCGCGGGGCGCCCAAGAGACCCAGTACTTC CASSSHARGAQETQYF
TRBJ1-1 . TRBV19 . TGTGCCAGTAGGCCACGGGTCATGAACACTGAAGCTTTCTTT CASRPRVMNTEAFF
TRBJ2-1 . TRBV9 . TGTGCCAGCAGCGTAGGTTTTTCGGGAAGTATCTACAATGAGCAGTTCTTC CASSVGFSGSIYNEQFF
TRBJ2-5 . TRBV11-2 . TGTGCCAGCAGCTTAGATCGGGGGGAGACCCAGTACTTC CASSLDRGETQYF
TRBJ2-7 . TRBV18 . TGTGCCAGCTCAACGGAGCCCAACTACGAGCAGTACTTC CASSTEPNYEQYF
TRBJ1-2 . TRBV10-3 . TGTGCCATCAGTGGGGACCCTGGCTACACCTTC CAISGDPGYTF
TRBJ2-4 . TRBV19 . TGTGCCAGTAGTATACAGGGCAATCTAGCCAAAAACATTCAGTACTTC CASSIQGNLAKNIQYF
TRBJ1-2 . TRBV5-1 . TGCGCCAGCAGCTTGGACGGGACGGGGCCTCTTGGCTACACCTTC CASSLDGTGPLGYTF
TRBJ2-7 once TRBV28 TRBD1 TGTGCCAGCAGTTTAAGGGGGCGCGAGCAGTACTTC CASSLRGREQYF
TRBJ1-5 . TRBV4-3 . TGCGCCAGCAGCCAAGATTATGGAGGGACTCAGCCCCAGCATTTT CASSQDYGGTQPQHF
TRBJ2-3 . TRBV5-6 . TGTGCCAGCAGCTTGGACTGGCCAACCGCGCGCACAGATACGCAGTATTTT CASSLDWPTARTDTQYF
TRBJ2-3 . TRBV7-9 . TGTGCCAGCAGCTTTTCATCGGATACGCAGTATTTT CASSFSSDTQYF
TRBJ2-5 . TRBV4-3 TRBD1 TGCGCCAGCAGCCAAGGAGGGACAGGGCTGAGAGAGACCCAGTACTTC CASSQGGTGLRETQYF
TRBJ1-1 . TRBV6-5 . TGTGCCAGCAGTTACTCAGAAATGAACACTGAAGCTTTCTTT CASSYSEMNTEAFF
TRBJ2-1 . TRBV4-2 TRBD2 TGTGCCAGCAGCCAAGAAGGAGCGGGGGGCTGGGAGCAGTTCTTC CASSQEGAGGWEQFF
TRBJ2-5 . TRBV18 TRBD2 TGTGCCAGCTCACCTCTAGCGGGGGGCCTACAAGAGACCCAGTACTTC CASSPLAGGLQETQYF
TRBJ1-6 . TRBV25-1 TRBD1 TGTGCCAGCAGTGACTTGGACAGGGGGCATTCACCCCTCCACTTT CASSDLDRGHSPLHF
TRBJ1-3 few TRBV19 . TGTGCCACCTCCAACAGCGATACGTCTGGAAACACCATATATTTT CATSNSDTSGNTIYF
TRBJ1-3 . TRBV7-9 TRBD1 TGTGCCAGCAGCTTCAAGACAGGGCTCTCTGGAAACACCATATATTTT CASSFKTGLSGNTIYF
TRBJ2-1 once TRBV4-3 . TGCGCCAGCAGCCAAGATCGGGCGGGGGCTGCATTCAATGAGCAGTTCTTC CASSQDRAGAAFNEQFF
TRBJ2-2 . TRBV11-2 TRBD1 TGTGCCAGCAGACCTAGGGACAGGCCTGACACCGGGGAGCTGTTTTTT CASRPRDRPDTGELFF